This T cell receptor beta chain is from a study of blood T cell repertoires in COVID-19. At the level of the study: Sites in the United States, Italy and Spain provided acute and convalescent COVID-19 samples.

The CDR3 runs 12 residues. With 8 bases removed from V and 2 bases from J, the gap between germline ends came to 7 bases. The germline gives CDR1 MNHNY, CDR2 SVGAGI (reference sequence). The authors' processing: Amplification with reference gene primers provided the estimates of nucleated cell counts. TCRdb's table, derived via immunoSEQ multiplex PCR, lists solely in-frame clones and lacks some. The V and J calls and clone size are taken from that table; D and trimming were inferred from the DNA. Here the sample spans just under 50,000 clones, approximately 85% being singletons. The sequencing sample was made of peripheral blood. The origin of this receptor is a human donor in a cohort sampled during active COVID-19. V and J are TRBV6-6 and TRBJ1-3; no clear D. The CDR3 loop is CASSSAGNTIYF. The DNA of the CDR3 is TGTGCCAGCTCGAGCGCTGGAAACACCATATATTTT.